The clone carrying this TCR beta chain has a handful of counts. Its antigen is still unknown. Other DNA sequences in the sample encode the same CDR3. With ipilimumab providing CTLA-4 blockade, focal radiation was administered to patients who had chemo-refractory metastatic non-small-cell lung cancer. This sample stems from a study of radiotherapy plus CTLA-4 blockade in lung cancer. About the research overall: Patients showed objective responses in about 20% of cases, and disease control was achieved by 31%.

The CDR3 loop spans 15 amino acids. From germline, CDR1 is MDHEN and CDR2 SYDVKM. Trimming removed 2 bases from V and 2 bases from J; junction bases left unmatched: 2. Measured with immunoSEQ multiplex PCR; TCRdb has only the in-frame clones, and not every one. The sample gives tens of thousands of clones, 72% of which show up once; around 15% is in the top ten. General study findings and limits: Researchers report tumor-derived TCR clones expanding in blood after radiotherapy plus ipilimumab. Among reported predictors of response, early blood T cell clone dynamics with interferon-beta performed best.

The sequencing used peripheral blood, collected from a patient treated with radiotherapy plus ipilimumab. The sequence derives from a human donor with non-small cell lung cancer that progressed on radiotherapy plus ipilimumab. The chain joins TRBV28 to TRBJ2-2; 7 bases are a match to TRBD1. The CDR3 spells CASSLGTVNTGELFF. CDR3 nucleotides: TGTGCCAGCAGTTTAGGGACAGTTAACACCGGGGAGCTGTTTTTT.